This T cell receptor (beta chain) was retrieved from a study of blood T cell repertoires in COVID-19 (dated by TCRdb to the early 2020s). In the study overall: Samples from collaborators originated in the United States, Italy and Spain and spanned both the acute and convalescent phases of COVID-19. The prospective study material was composed of cDNA or gDNA derived from T cells, B-cell-depleted T cells, or PBMCs. Deeply sampled blood TCRbeta repertoires from subjects exposed to, actively infected with, or recovered from COVID-19 were included in the dataset. The repertoires were made available in a free public database intended to serve as a resource for research on the immune response to SARS-CoV-2. Samples were obtained from the ongoing ImmuneRACE study (first 160 participants) and from about 1,300 subjects provided by 6 global collaborators. The sample metadata nearly always contained a de-identified subject ID, COVID-19 status, age in years and sex. Where available, HLA class I and class II types were taken from metadata supplied by the sample provider and were not determined by assay-based typing.

Participants in the prospective study were enrolled through a virtual design, were aged about 18 to 100 years, and lived in 24 United States geographic areas. Cohort assignment in the prospective study relied on participant-reported clinical history from a screening survey and a study questionnaire. A participant counted as exposed if, within 2 weeks of entering the study, that participant had been in contact with someone who had a PCR-confirmed or clinician-diagnosed COVID-19 case. In the prospective study, mobile phlebotomists collected whole blood, serum and a nasopharyngeal or oropharyngeal swab from each participant. Prospective study participants could optionally give additional blood draws and questionnaires over a 2-month period. Before DNA extraction, prospective study blood samples were shipped either frozen or at room temperature. TCRbeta CDR3 regions were amplified from genomic DNA using the immunoSEQ Assay, a bias-controlled multiplex PCR. As for the original processing: The number of nucleated cells in each sample was estimated from the amplification of reference gene primers within the assay. To quantify the absolute abundance of each unique TCRbeta CDR3 rearrangement, sequence reads were collapsed and filtered. Productive Simpson clonality was computed per sample as the square root of Simpson's diversity index over productive rearrangements. The table was pulled from immuneACCESS by TCRdb, which kept in-frame rearrangements only. Such tables lose some clones; where checked, under half of the loss comes from unresolved V genes, and the rest has no known cause. V and J calls plus clone size are reproduced from that table; the DNA served to infer D and trimming. This sample has roughly 270,000 clones in its table, and approximately 78% of those were observed once. Clones ranked in the top ten supply about 5% of the sample.

Findings and caveats that apply to the study as a whole: The quantity of clinical and demographic metadata differed by source and by participant and was supplied without curation.

V is shortened by 2 bases, J by 9 bases, and the region joining them spans 25 bases. Based on the germline V gene, the CDR1 and CDR2 sequences are SGHVS and FQNEAQ. Including cysteine and phenylalanine, the CDR3 has 17 amino acids. Left in the record is the CDR3 DNA by itself, 51 bases read in frame from the first base. For this clone: The clone's antigen remains unknown. Per-base qualities were not stored, and no clone one base away is much larger.

This clonotype was obtained from a man aged 35-49 years who had been exposed to COVID-19. The chain was built from TRBV7-8 and TRBJ1-2; the D gene remains uncertain. The material sequenced was PBMCs or T cells enriched from blood (not recorded which). Here the CDR3 is given as CASSLYVEVRGMSSYTF. The nucleotide sequence reads as follows: TGTGCCAGCAGCTTATATGTCGAGGTCCGGGGTATGAGTAGCTACACCTTC.